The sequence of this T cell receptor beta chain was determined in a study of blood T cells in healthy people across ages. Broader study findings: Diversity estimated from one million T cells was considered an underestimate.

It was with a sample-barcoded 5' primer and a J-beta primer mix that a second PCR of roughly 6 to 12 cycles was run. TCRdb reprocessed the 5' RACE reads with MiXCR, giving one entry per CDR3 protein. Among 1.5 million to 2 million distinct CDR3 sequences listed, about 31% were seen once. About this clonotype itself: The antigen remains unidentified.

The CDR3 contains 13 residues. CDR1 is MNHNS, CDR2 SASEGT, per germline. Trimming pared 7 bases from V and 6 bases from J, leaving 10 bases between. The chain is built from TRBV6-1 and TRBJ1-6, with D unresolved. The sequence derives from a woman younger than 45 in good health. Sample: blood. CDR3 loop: CASKETGNSPLHF. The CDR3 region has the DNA TGTGCCAGCAAAGAGACGGGTAATTCACCCCTCCACTTT.